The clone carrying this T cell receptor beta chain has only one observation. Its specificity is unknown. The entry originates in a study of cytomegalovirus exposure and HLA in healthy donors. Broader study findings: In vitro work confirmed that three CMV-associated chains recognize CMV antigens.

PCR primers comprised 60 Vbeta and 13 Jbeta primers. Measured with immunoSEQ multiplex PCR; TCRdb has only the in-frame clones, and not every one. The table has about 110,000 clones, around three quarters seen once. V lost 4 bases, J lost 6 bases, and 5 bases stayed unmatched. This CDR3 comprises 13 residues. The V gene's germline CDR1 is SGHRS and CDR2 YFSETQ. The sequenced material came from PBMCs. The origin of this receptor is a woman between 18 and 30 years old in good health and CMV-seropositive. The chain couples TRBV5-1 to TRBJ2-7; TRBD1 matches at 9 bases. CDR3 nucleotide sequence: TGCGCCAGCAGCCGGGACAGGGTGTTCGAGCAGTACTTC. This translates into CASSRDRVFEQYF.